This TCR beta chain stems from a study of blood T cells in healthy people across ages. This CDR3 spans 14 amino acids. V gave up 5 bases and J gave up 5 bases; unmatched junction bases: 4. A second PCR, run for roughly 7 to 11 cycles, used a sample-barcoded 5' primer plus a J-beta primer mix. TCRdb re-called the 5' RACE reads through MiXCR, storing one row per CDR3 protein. This table holds about 580,000 distinct CDR3 sequences, under 55% found once. The sample taken for sequencing was blood. This TCR derives from a man of 80 years or more in good health. The rearrangement links TRBV12-3 or TRBV12-4 to TRBJ1-1, with 11 bases matching TRBD1. The chain's CDR3 is CASSGTGGMTEAFF. The DNA of the CDR3 is TGTGCCAGCAGTGGGACAGGGGGAATGACTGAAGCTTTCTTT.